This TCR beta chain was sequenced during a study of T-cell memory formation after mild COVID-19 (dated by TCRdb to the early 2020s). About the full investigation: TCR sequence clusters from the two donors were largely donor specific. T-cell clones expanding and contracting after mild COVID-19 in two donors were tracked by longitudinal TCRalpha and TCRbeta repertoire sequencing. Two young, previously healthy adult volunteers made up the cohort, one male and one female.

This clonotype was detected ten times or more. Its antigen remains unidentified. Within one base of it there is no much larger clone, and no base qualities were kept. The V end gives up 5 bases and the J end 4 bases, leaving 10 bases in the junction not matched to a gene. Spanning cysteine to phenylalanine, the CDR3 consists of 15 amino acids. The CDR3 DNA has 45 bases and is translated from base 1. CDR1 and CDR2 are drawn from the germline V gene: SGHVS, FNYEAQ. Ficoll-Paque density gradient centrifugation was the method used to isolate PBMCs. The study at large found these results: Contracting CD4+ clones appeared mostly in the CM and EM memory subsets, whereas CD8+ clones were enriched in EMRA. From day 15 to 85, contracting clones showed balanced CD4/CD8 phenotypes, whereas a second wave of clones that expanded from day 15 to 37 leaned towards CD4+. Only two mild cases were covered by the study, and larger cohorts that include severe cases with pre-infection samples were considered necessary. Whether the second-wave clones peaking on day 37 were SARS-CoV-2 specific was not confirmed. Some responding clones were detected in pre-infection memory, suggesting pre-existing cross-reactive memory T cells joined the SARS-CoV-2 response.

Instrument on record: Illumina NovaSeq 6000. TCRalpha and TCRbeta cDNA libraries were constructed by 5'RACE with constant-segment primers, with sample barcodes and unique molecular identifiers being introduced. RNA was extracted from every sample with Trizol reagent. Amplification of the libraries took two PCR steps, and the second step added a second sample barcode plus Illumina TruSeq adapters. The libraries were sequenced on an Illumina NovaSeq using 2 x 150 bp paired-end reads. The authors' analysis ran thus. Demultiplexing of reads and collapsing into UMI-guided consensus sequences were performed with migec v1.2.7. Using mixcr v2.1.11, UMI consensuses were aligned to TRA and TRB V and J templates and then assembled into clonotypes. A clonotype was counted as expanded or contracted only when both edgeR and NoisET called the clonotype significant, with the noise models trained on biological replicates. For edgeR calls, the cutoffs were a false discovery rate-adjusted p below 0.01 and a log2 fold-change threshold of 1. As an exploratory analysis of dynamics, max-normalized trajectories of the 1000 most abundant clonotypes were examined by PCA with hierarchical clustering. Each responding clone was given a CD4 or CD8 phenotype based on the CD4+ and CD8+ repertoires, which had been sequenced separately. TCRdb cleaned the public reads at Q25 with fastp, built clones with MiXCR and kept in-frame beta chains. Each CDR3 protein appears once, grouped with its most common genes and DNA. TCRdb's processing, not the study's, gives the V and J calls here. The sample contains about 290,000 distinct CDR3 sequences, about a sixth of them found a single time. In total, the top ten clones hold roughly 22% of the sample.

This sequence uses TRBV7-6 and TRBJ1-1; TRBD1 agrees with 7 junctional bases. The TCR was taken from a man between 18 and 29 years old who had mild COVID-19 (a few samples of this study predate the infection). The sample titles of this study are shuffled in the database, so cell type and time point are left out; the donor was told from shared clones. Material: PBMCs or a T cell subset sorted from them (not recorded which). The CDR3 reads CASSPPKAGGTEAFF. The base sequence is TGTGCCAGCAGCCCCCCCAAGGCAGGGGGCACTGAAGCTTTCTTT.